These 19 T cell receptor beta chains originate from one sample sequenced in a study of CD8+CD57+ T cells in acquired aplastic anemia. Whoever was chosen for sequencing had shown CD8+CD57+ cell expansion by flow cytometry. Genomic DNA constituted the template upon which TCR beta VDJ and CDR3 profiling was performed. TCRdb reanalysed the reads using MiXCR and keeps one entry per CDR3 protein. The sample comprises roughly 17,000 distinct CDR3 sequences, 30% to 45% of which are singletons, and 65% to 90% rests with the top ten. These receptors' antigens are unknown. Findings of the study overall: Diversity in CD8+CD57+ cells from patients fell below that of the total CD4+ and CD8+ cell pools. This difference was described as decreased diversity.

Input material: CD8+CD57+ T cells sorted from PBMCs. Subset reported: bead-enriched CD8+CD57+ effector memory T cells from SAA patients. The receptors here all came from a human donor with aplastic anemia.

This clonotype has ten or more counts. The chain couples TRBV12-3 or TRBV12-4 to TRBJ2-7; 12 nucleotides align to TRBD2. The junction had 4 bases not matched to a gene; V was cut back by 5 bases and J by 2 bases. CDR3 length: 15 amino acids. The CDR3 loop reads CASSELAGGPYEQYF. CDR3 nucleotides: TGTGCCAGCAGTGAACTAGCGGGGGGACCCTACGAGCAGTACTTC.

This clonotype was counted at least ten times. This chain links TRBV10-2 with TRBJ2-7; D is unresolved. The germline V and J ends were trimmed by 5 bases and 2 bases, with 4 bases remaining between them. Germline CDR1 WSHSY, CDR2 SAAADI. The CDR3 totals 11 residues. CDR3 bases: TGCGCCAGCAGTTCAACCTACGAGCAGTACTTC. This codes for CASSSTYEQYF.

Concerning this clonotype itself: One end of the junction fails to match germline, which may point to a read error. CDR3 DNA: TGTGCCGGCAGTCCCAGGACTAGCTGGACAGATACGCAGTATTTT. Its translation: CAGSPRTSWTDTQYF. The V and J genes are TRBV28 and TRBJ2-3; 8 nucleotides match TRBD2. CDR1 and CDR2 from the germline V gene are MDHEN and SYDVKM. The CDR3 length is 15 residues.

This chain connects TRBV20-1 to TRBJ2-1; TRBD2 aligns across 9 bases. The CDR3 sequence is 14 residues long. V lost 0 bases to trimming and J lost 6 bases; unmatched junction nucleotides: 3. The germline gives CDR1 DFQATT, CDR2 SNEGSKA (reference sequence). CDR3 coding DNA: TGCAGTGCTAGAGATGGCGGGGGGGCCAATGAGCAGTTCTTC. This translates into CSARDGGGANEQFF.

This sequence joins TRBV20-1 and TRBJ2-1; TRBD2 matches at 9 bases. This CDR3 contains 14 residues. V shed 3 bases and J 4 bases; nucleotides not matched to a gene: 4. Germline lookup yields CDR1 DFQATT and CDR2 SNEGSKA (reference sequence). Here the CDR3 reads CSASRLADYNEQFF. In DNA form, the CDR3 reads TGCAGTGCTAGTCGACTAGCGGATTACAATGAGCAGTTCTTC.

The V and J genes are TRBV5-1 and TRBJ2-3; 7 nucleotides agree with TRBD2. Germline V gives CDR1 SGHRS, CDR2 YFSETQ. Germline trimming cut 0 bases from V and 2 bases from J; bases unmatched to any gene: 0. The CDR3 loop spans 14 amino acids. CDR3: CASSLERDTDTQYF. Here the CDR3 DNA reads TGCGCCAGCAGCTTGGAGCGGGACACAGATACGCAGTATTTT.

The table lists this clonotype with many counts. The genes are TRBV4-1 and TRBJ2-5, with D unresolved. In germline, CDR1 is MGHRA, CDR2 YSYEKL. Deletions cut 2 bases from V and 5 bases from J, with 15 bases between. CDR3 size: 15 residues. In DNA, the CDR3 is TGCGCCAGCAGCCAATACGAAGGGTTTGGCGAGACCCAGTACTTC. This sequence encodes CASSQYEGFGETQYF.

The V gene is TRBV2, the J gene TRBJ2-7, with 8 bases that match TRBD2. The CDR3 contains 14 residues. Per the germline V gene, CDR1 is SNHLY and CDR2 is FYNNEI. V gave up 5 bases and J gave up 2 bases; unmatched junction bases: 5. As DNA, the CDR3 is TGTGCCAGCAGTCTTAGCGGGACACCCTACGAGCAGTACTTC. Translation gives CASSLSGTPYEQYF.

Ten or more counts support this clonotype. The chain uses TRBV9 and TRBJ2-1, with 7 bases aligning to TRBD1. Germline V CDR1 and CDR2: SGDLS, YYNGEE. J lost 8 bases, V lost 0 bases, and 11 bases had no gene match. The CDR3 contains 16 residues. CDR3 protein: CASSVATTGYTDEQFF. CDR3 nucleotide sequence: TGTGCCAGCAGCGTAGCGACGACAGGGTACACGGATGAGCAGTTCTTC.

This clonotype was observed many times. The chain combines TRBV29-1 with TRBJ2-1, with a weak D call TRBD1 (6 bases). Trimming pared 1 base from V and 7 bases from J, leaving 14 bases between. Germline values: CDR1 SQVTM, CDR2 ANQGSEA. The CDR3 is made up of 14 amino acids. CDR3 residues: CSVEGGQGLNEQFF. CDR3 nucleotides: TGCAGCGTTGAAGGAGGGCAGGGGTTGAATGAGCAGTTCTTC.

Comment on this clonotype: Mismatch with germline at one junction end may stem from a read error. The rearrangement uses TRBV15 and TRBJ2-6; D possibly corresponds to TRBD1 (5 bases). CDR1 is LNHNV, CDR2 YYDKDF, per germline (reference sequence). This CDR3 is 18 amino acids long. CDR3 residues: CAASSQDQAGLGANVLTF. Here the CDR3 DNA reads TGTGCCGCCAGCAGCCAAGATCAAGCAGGGCTTGGGGCCAACGTCCTGACTTTC.

The V and J genes are TRBV7-3 and TRBJ2-2; 7 bases align to TRBD1. CDR3 length: 15 amino acids. V lost 5 bases to trimming and J lost 1 base; unmatched junction nucleotides: 4. CDR1 is SGHTA and CDR2 is FQGTGA in the germline V gene. The CDR3 DNA reads as TGTGCCAGCAGCCAACAGGGGCTGAACACCGGGGAGCTGTTTTTT. Amino acids: CASSQQGLNTGELFF.

The chain joins TRBV20-1 to TRBJ2-3; 10 positions agree with TRBD2. The CDR3 covers 15 residues. CDR1 is DFQATT, CDR2 SNEGSKA, per germline (reference sequence). J lost 7 bases, V lost 3 bases, and 10 bases had no gene match. The DNA for the CDR3 is TGCAGTGCTAGGGAAAGCGGGAGGGCCGTCAATACGCAGTATTTT. Translation gives CSARESGRAVNTQYF.

This clonotype appeared a single time. The J gene is TRBJ2-7, the V gene TRBV15; D is ambiguous. The CDR3 is 15 amino acids. V lost 3 bases and J 0 bases, leaving 12 bases between the germline ends. From germline, CDR1 is LNHNV and CDR2 YYDKDF (reference sequence). The chain's CDR3 is CATSSVGYHSYEQYF. The CDR3 bases are TGTGCCACCAGCAGCGTAGGGTATCACTCCTACGAGCAGTACTTC.

This clonotype was observed a handful of times. V usage is TRBV19 and J usage is TRBJ2-5; D is possibly TRBD1 or TRBD2 (5 bases each). The germline V and J ends were trimmed by 2 bases and 5 bases, with 12 bases remaining between them. Per germline, CDR1 LNHDA and CDR2 SQIVND (reference sequence). The CDR3 totals 14 residues. The CDR3 spells CASSIWGIAETQYF. The CDR3 coding sequence is TGTGCCAGTAGTATATGGGGGATCGCGGAGACCCAGTACTTC.

The rearrangement uses TRBV5-6 and TRBJ1-2, with TRBD1 identical over 9 bases. Germline V CDR1 and CDR2: SGHDT, YYEEEE. The CDR3 consists of 16 residues. With 4 bases clipped from V and 4 bases from J, the junction kept 11 bases outside the gene matches. The CDR3 loop reads CASSHITGGLGYGYTF. CDR3 nucleotide sequence: TGTGCCAGCAGCCATATCACAGGGGGCCTCGGCTATGGCTACACCTTC.

The genes are TRBV19 and TRBJ2-1; possible D gene TRBD1, 6 bases. Trimming shortened V by 7 bases and J by 4 bases, and 14 bases separated the two germline ends. This CDR3 has 14 amino acids. Germline V gives CDR1 LNHDA, CDR2 SQIVND (reference sequence). The CDR3 sequence: CASTTGTLYNEQFF. The CDR3 region has the DNA TGTGCCAGTACCACAGGGACCCTATACAATGAGCAGTTCTTC.

The chain combines TRBV15 with TRBJ2-1; 9 bases map to TRBD2. V was pared by 1 base and J by 7 bases, with 8 bases of the junction left unmatched. The CDR3 is 16 amino acids. Germline values: CDR1 LNHNV, CDR2 YYDKDF (reference sequence). The DNA for the CDR3 is TGTGCCACCAGCAGAGTAGCTAGCGGGGCATTAAATGAGCAGTTCTTC. It encodes CATSRVASGALNEQFF.

This clonotype was recorded a few times. The rearrangement uses TRBV6-1 and TRBJ1-3; possible D gene TRBD1, 5 bases. Germline CDR1 MNHNS, CDR2 SASEGT. V lost 7 bases and J lost 4, with 11 bases in between. The CDR3 runs 13 residues. For the CDR3, the DNA is TGTGCCAGCACCCCGGCAGGGGGAAACACCATATATTTT. It yields the protein CASTPAGGNTIYF.